These 6 T cell receptor beta chains were sequenced from one sample in a study of blood T cell repertoires in COVID-19. TCRdb's copy holds only in-frame clones and misses some; the assay was immunoSEQ multiplex PCR. The sample gives roughly 86,000 clones, less than 85% of which show up once; 8.7% is in the top ten. Material: peripheral blood. Receptor source: a man aged 50 or older who had recovered from COVID-19.

The chain recombines TRBV7-9 with TRBJ1-3; the D is unclear. CDR1 and CDR2 (germline): SEHNR, FQNEAQ (reference sequence). V dropped 6 bases and J dropped 0 bases, with 9 bases sitting between them. The CDR3 runs 14 residues. CDR3 DNA sequence: TGTGCCAGCAGTGCCCGGGGCTCTGGAAACACCATATATTTT. Amino acid sequence: CASSARGSGNTIYF.

This chain joins TRBV18 and TRBJ2-3; D may be TRBD2 (6 bases). Germline V gene lookup returns CDR1 KGHSH and CDR2 LQKENI. There are 14 residues in the CDR3. Trimming left V 5 bases short and J 2 bases short, with 11 bases between. CDR3 sequence (DNA): TGTGCCAGCTCATACTCGGACTACACAGATACGCAGTATTTT. Protein: CASSYSDYTDTQYF.

V usage is TRBV2 and J usage is TRBJ1-4, with D uncertain. The CDR3 has 16 amino acids. V lost 6 bases to trimming and J lost 1 base, with 15 bases between them. Germline assignment: CDR1 SNHLY and CDR2 FYNNEI. As DNA, the CDR3 is TGTGCCAGCAGAAAAGACACAGTGAGAACTAATGAAAAACTGTTTTTT. Protein sequence: CASRKDTVRTNEKLFF.

The chain is built from TRBV5-1 and TRBJ1-3; D call uncertain. V was cut by 4 bases and J by 0 bases, with 8 bases left in between. The germline V gene encodes CDR1 SGHRS and CDR2 YFSETQ. The CDR3 has 14 residues. This chain's CDR3 is CASSEASSGNTIYF. The CDR3 bases are TGCGCCAGCAGCGAGGCCTCCTCTGGAAACACCATATATTTT.

The chain recombines TRBV12-3 or TRBV12-4 with TRBJ1-4; D might be TRBD1 (5 bases). With 6 bases removed from V and 4 bases from J, the gap between germline ends came to 9 bases. The CDR3 loop spans 13 amino acids. DNA for the CDR3: TGTGCCAGCAGAGACAGAAATAATGAAAAACTGTTTTTT. Protein sequence: CASRDRNNEKLFF.

The chain couples TRBV4-3 to TRBJ2-5, with a weak D call TRBD2 (6 bases). V lost 0 bases and J lost 0, with 8 bases in between. The V gene's germline CDR1 is LGHNA and CDR2 YSLEER. CDR3 length: 15 residues. The CDR3 bases are TGCGCCAGCAGCCAAGATAGGGACTACCAAGAGACCCAGTACTTC. Translated: CASSQDRDYQETQYF.